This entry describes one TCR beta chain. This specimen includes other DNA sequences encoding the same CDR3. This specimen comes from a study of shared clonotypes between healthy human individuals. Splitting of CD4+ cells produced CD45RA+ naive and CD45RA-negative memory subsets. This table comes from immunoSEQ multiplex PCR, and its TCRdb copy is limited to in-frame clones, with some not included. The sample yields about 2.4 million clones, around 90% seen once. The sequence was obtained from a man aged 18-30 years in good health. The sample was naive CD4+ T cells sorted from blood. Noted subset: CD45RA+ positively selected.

CDR3 loop: CASSPPSGGPYEQYF. The CDR3 DNA reads as TGTGCCAGCTCACCACCTTCCGGTGGTCCCTACGAGCAGTACTTC. The V call is TRBV18, the J call TRBJ2-7; D unclear. Trimming stripped 0 bases from V and 2 bases from J, with 11 bases between. Looked up from germline, CDR1 is KGHSH and CDR2 is LQKENI. The CDR3 is 15 amino acids.